Below, one T cell receptor beta chain is given with its context. The antigen is not known. Germline CDR1 SGHRS, CDR2 YFSETQ. CDR3 length: 15 residues. The V end lost 0 bases, the J end lost 7 bases, and 14 bases lay between the germline ends. The data originate from a study of cytomegalovirus exposure and HLA in healthy donors. Findings and caveats of the study: Later examination showed HLA-associated TCR beta chains had greater clonal expansion than equally common others.

PCR amplification relied on 60 Vbeta primers (plus 13 Jbeta primers). Libraries were prepared by immunoSEQ multiplex PCR; TCRdb keeps only in-frame clonotypes and omits some of them. The sample shows about 130,000 clones, about 73% of them seen only once. Sequencing was performed on PBMCs. The chain uses TRBV5-1 and TRBJ2-1, with a weak D call TRBD2 (5 bases). This TCR was sampled from a woman between 40 and 55 years old in good health and CMV-seropositive. The CDR3 is CASSLGTVETNEQFF. In DNA, the CDR3 is TGCGCCAGCAGCTTGGGGACTGTCGAGACGAATGAGCAGTTCTTC.